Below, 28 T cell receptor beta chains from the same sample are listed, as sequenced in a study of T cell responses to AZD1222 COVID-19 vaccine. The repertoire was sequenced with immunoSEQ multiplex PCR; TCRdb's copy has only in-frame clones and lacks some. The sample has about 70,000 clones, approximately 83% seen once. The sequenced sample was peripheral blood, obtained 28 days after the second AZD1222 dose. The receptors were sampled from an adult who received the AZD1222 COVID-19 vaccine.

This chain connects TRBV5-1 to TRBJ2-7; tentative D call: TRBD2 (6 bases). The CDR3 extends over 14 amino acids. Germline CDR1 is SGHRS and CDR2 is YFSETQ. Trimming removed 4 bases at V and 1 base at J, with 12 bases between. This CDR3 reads CASSAGGFSYEQYF. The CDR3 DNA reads TGCGCCAGCAGCGCCGGGGGATTTTCCTACGAGCAGTACTTC.

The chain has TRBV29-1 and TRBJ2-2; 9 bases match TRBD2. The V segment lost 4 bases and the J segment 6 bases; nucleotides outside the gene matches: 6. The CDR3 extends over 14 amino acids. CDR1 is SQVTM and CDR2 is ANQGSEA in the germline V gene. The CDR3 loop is CSVVSGGMAGELFF. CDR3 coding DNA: TGCAGCGTTGTTAGCGGGGGTATGGCCGGGGAGCTGTTTTTT.

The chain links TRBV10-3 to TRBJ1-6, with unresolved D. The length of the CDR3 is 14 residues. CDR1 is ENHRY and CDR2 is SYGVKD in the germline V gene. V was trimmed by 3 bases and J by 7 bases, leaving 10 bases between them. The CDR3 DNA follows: TGTGCCATCAGTGACACCCCCAGGAATTCACCCCTCCACTTT. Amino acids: CAISDTPRNSPLHF.

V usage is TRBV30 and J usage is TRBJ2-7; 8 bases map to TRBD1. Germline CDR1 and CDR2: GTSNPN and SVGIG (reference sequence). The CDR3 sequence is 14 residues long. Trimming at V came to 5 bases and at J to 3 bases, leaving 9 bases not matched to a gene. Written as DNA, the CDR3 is TGTGCCTGGGCAGGGGGACAGGCGAACTACGAGCAGTACTTC. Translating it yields CAWAGGQANYEQYF.

In DNA form, the CDR3 reads TGTGCCAGCGGGACAGGGGTGAACACTGAAGCTTTCTTT. Encoded protein: CASGTGVNTEAFF. The J gene is TRBJ1-1, the V gene TRBV11-2; 10 bases map to TRBD1. Trimming took 8 bases from V and 0 from J; bases not matched to a gene: 0. CDR3 size: 13 residues. From germline, CDR1 is SGHAT and CDR2 FQNNGV. The whole variable domain, remainder taken from reference TRBV11-2 and TRBJ1-1, is EAGVAQSPRYKIIEKRQSVAFWCNPISGHATLYWYQQILGQGPKLLIQFQNNGVVDDSQLPKDRFSAERLKGVDSTLKIQPAKLEDSAVYLCASGTGVNTEAFFGQGTRLTVV.

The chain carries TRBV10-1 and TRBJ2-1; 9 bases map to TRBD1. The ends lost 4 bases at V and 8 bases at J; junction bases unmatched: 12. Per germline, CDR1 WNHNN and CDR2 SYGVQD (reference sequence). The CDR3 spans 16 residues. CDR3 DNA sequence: TGCGCCAGCAGTGGGGCTAAGGACAGGGGTTGGGATGAGCAGTTCTTC. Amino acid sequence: CASSGAKDRGWDEQFF.

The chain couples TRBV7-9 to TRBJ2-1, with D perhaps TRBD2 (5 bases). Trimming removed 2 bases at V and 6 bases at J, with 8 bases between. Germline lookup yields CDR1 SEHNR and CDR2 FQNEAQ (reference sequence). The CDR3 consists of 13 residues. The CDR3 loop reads CASSLPTSNEQFF. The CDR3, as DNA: TGTGCCAGCAGCTTACCAACTAGCAATGAGCAGTTCTTC.

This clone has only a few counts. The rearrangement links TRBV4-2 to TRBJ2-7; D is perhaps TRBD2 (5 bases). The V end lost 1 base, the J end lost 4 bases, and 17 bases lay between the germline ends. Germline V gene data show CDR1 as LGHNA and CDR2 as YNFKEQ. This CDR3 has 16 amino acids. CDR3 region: CASSQAESDSPYEQYF. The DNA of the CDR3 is TGTGCCAGCAGCCAAGCAGAATCGGACTCTCCATACGAGCAGTACTTC.

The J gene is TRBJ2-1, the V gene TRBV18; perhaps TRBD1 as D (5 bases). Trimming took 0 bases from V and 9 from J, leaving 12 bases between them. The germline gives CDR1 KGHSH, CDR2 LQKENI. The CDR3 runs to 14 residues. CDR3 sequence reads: CASSPPGDFSEQFF. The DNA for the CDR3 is TGTGCCAGCTCACCACCAGGGGATTTCAGTGAGCAGTTCTTC.

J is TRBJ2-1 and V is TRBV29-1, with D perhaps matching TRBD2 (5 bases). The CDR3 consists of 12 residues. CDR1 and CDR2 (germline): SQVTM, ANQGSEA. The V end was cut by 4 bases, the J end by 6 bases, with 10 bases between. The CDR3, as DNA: TGCAGCGTTGTAGAGGGTATCAATGAGCAGTTCTTC. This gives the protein CSVVEGINEQFF.

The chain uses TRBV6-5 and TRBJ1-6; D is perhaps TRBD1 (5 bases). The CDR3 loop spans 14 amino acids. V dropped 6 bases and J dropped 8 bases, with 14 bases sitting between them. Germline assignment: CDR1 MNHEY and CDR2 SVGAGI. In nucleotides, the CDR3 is TGTGCCAGCAGGTCAGGGACGGTGGATTCACCCCTCCACTTT. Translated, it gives CASRSGTVDSPLHF.

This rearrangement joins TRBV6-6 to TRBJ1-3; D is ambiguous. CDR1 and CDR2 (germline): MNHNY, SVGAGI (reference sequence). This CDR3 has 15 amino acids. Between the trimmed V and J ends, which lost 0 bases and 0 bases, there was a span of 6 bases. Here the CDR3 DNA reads TGTGCCAGCAGTTACTCAACAGACTCTGGAAACACCATATATTTT. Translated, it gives CASSYSTDSGNTIYF.

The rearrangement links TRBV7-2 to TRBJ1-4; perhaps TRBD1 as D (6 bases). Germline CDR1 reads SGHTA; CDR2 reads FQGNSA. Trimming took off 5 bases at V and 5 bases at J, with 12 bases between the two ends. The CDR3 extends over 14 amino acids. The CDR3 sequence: CASSPDSFNEKLFF. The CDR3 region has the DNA TGTGCCAGCAGCCCGGACAGCTTCAATGAAAAACTGTTTTTT.

The CDR3 DNA reads as TGTGCCAGCAGCCAAGATCGCCACAGATCGGGGGCAGGGGATACGCAGTATTTT. It specifies CASSQDRHRSGAGDTQYF. V usage is TRBV4-2 and J usage is TRBJ2-3; D may be TRBD1 or TRBD2 (6 bases each). Deletions cut 0 bases from V and 6 bases from J, with 22 bases between. The germline V gene has CDR1 LGHNA and CDR2 YNFKEQ. The CDR3 has 18 amino acids.

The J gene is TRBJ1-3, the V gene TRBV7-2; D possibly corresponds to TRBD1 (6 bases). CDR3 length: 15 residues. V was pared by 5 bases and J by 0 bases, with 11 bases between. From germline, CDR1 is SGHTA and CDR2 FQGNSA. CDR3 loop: CASSDAQGSGNTIYF. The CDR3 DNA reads TGTGCCAGCAGCGACGCACAGGGCTCTGGAAACACCATATATTTT.

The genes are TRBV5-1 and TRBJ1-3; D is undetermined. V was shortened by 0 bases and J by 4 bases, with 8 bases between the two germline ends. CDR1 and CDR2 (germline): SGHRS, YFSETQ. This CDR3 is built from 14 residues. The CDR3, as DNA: TGCGCCAGCAGCTTGGCAGGCAGAGGAAACACCATATATTTT. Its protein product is CASSLAGRGNTIYF.

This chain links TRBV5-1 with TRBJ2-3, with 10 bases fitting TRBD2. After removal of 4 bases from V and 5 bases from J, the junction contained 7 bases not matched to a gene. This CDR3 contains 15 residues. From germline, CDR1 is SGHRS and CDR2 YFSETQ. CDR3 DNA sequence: TGCGCCAGCAGCATGCTAGCGGGGGAAGGAGATACGCAGTATTTT. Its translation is CASSMLAGEGDTQYF. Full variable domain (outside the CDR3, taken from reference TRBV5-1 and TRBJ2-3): KAGVTQTPRYLIKTRGQQVTLSCSPISGHRSVSWYQQTPGQGLQFLFEYFSETQRNKGNFPGRFSGRQFSNSRSEMNVSTLELGDSALYLCASSMLAGEGDTQYFGPGTRLTVL.

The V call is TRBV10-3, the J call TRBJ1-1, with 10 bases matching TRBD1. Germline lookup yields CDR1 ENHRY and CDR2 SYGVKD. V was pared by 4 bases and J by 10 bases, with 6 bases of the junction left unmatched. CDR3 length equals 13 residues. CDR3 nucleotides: TGTGCCATCAGTGGGGGGACAGGGGATCGAGCTTTCTTT. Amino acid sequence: CAISGGTGDRAFF.

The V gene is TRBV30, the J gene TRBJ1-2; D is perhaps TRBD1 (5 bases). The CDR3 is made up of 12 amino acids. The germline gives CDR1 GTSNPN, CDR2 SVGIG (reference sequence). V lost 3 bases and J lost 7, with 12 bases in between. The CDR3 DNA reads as TGTGCCTGGAGCCCAGGGACGGTTGGCTACACCTTC. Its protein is CAWSPGTVGYTF.

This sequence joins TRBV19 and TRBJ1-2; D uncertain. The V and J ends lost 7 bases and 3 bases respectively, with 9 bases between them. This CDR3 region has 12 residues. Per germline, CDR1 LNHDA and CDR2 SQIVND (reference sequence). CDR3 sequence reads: CASISVDYGYTF. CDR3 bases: TGTGCCAGTATTAGTGTCGACTATGGCTACACCTTC.

The CDR3 DNA reads as TGTGCCAGCAGCTTAGAGGGACAGGTTGGTCGTTACACCTTC. This encodes CASSLEGQVGRYTF. The chain has TRBV7-9 and TRBJ1-2, with TRBD1 identical over 8 bases. Germline V CDR1 and CDR2: SEHNR, FQNEAQ (reference sequence). V was clipped by 1 base and J by 11 bases; unmatched bases: 9. The CDR3 consists of 14 residues.

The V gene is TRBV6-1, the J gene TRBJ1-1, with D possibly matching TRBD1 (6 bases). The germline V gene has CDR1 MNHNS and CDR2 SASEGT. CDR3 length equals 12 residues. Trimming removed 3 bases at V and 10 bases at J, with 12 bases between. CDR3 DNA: TGTGCCAGCAGTGAGCTAGAGGGGGGAGCTTTCTTT. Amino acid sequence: CASSELEGGAFF.

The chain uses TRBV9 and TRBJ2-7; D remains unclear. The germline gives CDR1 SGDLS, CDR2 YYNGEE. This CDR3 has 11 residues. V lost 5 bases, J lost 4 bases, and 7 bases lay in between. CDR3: CASSSDYEQYF. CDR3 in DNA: TGTGCCAGCAGTTCCGATTACGAGCAGTACTTC.

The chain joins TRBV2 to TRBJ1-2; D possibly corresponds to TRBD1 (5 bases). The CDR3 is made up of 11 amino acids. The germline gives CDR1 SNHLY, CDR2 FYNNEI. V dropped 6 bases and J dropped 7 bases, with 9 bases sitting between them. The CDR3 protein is CASRDGTGYTF. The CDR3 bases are TGTGCCAGCAGGGATGGGACTGGCTACACCTTC.

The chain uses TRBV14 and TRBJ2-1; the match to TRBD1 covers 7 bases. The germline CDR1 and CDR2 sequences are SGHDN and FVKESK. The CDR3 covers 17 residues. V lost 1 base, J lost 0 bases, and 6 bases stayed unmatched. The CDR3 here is CASSQGVRTGSYNEQFF. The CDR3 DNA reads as TGTGCCAGCAGCCAAGGAGTACGGACAGGCTCCTACAATGAGCAGTTCTTC.

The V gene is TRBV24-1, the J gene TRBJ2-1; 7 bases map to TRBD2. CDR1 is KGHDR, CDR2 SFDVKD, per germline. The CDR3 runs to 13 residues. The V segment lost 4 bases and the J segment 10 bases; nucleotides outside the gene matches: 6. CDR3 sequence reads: CATSDPGRIEQFF. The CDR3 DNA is TGTGCCACCAGTGACCCCGGGAGGATAGAGCAGTTCTTC.

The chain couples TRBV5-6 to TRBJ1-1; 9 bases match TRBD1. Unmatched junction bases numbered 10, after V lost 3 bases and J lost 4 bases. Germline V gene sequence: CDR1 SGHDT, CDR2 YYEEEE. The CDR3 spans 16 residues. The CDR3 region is CASSSNGRDRATEAFF. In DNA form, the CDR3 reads TGTGCCAGCAGCTCAAACGGCCGGGACAGGGCCACTGAAGCTTTCTTT.

The CDR3 DNA is TGTGCCAGCAGACCCTTCCCGGGACGGGGGTCTAGAAAACTGTTTTTT. Protein sequence: CASRPFPGRGSRKLFF. The genes are TRBV21-1 and TRBJ1-4. TRBV21-1 is noted as a pseudogene. The CDR3 contains 16 residues.